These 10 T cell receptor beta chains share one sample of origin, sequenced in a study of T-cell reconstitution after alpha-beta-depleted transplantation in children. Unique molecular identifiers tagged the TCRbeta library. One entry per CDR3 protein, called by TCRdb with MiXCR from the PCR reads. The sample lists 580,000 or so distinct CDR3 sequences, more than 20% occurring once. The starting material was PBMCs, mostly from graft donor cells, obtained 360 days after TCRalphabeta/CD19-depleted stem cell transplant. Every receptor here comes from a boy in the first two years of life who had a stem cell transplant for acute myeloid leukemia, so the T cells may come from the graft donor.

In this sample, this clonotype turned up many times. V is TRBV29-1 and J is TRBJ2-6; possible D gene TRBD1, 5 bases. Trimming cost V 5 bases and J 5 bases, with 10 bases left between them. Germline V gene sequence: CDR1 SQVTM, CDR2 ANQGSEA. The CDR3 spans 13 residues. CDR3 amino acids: CSVQGLWANVLTF. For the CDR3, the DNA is TGCAGCGTTCAGGGCTTGTGGGCCAACGTCCTGACTTTC.

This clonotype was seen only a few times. CDR3 protein: CSARQGEGYGYTF. The CDR3 DNA follows: TGCAGTGCTAGACAGGGAGAGGGTTATGGCTACACCTTC. The chain uses TRBV20-1 and TRBJ1-2; possible D gene TRBD1, 5 bases. Germline V CDR1 and CDR2: DFQATT, SNEGSKA (reference sequence). The CDR3 consists of 13 residues. Trimming removed 2 bases at V and 5 bases at J, with 12 bases between.

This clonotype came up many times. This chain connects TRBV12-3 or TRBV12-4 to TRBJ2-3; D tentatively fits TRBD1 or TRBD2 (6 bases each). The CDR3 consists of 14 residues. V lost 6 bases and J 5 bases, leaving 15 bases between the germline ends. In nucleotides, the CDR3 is TGTGCCAGCAGGGAGTCGGGGGCCATAGATACGCAGTATTTT. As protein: CASRESGAIDTQYF.

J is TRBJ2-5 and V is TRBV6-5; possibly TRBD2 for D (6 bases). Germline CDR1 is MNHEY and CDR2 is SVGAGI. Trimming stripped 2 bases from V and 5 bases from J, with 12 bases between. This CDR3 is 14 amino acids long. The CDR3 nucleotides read TGTGCCAGCAGTTACCGGACCGGGAGCGAGACCCAGTACTTC. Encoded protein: CASSYRTGSETQYF.

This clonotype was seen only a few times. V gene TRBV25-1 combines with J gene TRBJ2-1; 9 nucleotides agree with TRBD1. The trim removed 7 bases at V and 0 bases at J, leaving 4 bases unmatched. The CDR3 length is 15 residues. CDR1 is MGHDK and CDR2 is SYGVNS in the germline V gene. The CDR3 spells CASKGQGSSYNEQFF. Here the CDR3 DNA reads TGTGCCAGCAAGGGACAGGGAAGCTCCTACAATGAGCAGTTCTTC.

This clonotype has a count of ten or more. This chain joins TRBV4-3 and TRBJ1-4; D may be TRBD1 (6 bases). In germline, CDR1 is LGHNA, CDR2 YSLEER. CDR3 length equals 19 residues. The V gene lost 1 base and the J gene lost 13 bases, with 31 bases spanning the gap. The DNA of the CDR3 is TGCGCCAGCAGCCAAGTGTGGGCTCACAAGGACAGACCTGACCGAGGACTGTTTTTT. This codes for CASSQVWAHKDRPDRGLFF.

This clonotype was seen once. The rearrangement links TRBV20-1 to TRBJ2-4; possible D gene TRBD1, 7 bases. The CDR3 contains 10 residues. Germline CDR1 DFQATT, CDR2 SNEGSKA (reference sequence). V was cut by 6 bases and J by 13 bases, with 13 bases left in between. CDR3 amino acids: CSARGQLQYF. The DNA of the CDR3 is TGCAGTGCGCGGGGACAGCTGCAGTACTTC.

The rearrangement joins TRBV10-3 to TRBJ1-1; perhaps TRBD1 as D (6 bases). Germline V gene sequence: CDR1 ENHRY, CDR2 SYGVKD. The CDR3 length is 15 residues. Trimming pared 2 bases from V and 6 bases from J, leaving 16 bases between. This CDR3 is CAISEPRRGQAEAFF. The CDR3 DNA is TGTGCCATCAGTGAGCCCCGTCGGGGGCAGGCTGAAGCTTTCTTT.

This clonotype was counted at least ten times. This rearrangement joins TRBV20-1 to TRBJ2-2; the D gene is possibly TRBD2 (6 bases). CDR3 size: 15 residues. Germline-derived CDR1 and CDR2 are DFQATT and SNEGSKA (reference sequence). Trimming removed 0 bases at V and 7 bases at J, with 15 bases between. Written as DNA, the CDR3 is TGCAGTGCTAGAGATCGGGGTCGGGGGATCGGGGAGCTGTTTTTT. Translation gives CSARDRGRGIGELFF.

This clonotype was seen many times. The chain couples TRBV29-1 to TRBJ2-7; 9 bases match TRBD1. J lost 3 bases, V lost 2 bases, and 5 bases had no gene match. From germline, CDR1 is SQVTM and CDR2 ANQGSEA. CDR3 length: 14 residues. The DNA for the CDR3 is TGCAGCGTTGAAATTGGGACAGGGTTCTACGAGCAGTACTTC. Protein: CSVEIGTGFYEQYF.